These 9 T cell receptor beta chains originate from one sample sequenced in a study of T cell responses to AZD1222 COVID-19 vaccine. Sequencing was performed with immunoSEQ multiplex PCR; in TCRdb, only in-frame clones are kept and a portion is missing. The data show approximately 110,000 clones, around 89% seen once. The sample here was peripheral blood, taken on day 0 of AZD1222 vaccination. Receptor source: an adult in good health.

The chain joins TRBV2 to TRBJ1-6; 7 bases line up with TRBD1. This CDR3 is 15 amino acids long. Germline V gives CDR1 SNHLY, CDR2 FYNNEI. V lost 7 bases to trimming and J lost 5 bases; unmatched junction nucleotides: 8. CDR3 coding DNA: TGTGCCAGCAATACGGACAGGTCCCATAATTCACCCCTCCACTTT. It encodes CASNTDRSHNSPLHF.

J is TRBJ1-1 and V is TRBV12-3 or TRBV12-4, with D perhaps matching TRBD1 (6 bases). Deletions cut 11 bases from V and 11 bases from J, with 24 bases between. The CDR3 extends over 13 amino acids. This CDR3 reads CARQGGAAGVAFF. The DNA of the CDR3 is TGTGCCCGACAAGGTGGCGCGGCAGGGGTGGCTTTCTTT.

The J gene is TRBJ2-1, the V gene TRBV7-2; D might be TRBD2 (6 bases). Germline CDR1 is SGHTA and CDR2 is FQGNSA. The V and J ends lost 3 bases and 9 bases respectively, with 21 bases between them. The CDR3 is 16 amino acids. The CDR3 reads CASSFPEWGVNGEQFF. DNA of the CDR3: TGTGCCAGCAGCTTCCCCGAGTGGGGGGTAAATGGTGAGCAGTTCTTC.

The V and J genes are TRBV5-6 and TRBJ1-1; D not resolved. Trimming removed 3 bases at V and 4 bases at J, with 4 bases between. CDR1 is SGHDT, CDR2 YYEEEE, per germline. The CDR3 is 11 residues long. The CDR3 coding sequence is TGTGCCAGCAGCTGGAGCACTGAAGCTTTCTTT. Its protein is CASSWSTEAFF.

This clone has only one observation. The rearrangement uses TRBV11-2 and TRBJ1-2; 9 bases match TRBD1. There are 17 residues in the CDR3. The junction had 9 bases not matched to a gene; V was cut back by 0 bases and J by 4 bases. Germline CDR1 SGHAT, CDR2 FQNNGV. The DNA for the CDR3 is TGTGCCAGCAGCTTAGAAGTCACAGGGGGCGGGATCTATGGCTACACCTTC. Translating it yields CASSLEVTGGGIYGYTF.

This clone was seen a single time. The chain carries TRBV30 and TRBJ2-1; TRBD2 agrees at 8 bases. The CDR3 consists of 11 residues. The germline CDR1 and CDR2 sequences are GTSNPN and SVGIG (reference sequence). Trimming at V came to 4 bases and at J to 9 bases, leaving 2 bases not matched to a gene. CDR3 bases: TGTGCCTGGACCAGCGGGAGTGAGCAGTTCTTC. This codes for CAWTSGSEQFF.

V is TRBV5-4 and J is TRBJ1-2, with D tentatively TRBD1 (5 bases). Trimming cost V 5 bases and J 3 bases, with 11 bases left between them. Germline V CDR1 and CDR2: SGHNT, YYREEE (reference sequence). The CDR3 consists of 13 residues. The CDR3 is CASRPGTDYGYTF. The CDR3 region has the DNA TGTGCCAGCAGACCCGGGACGGACTATGGCTACACCTTC.

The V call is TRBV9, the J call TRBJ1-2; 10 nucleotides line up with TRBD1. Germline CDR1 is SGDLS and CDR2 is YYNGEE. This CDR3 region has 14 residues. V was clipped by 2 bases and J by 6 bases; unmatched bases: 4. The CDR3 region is CASSVAGTGDGYTF. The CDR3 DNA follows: TGTGCCAGCAGCGTGGCTGGGACAGGGGATGGCTACACCTTC.

The CDR3 DNA sequence: TGTGCCAGCGTTTACCGGGCCGGAGAAAAACTGTTTTTT. Translating gives CASVYRAGEKLFF. This chain connects TRBV2 to TRBJ1-4, with no clear D. Trimming removed 8 bases from V and 8 bases from J, with 15 bases in between. Germline lookup yields CDR1 SNHLY and CDR2 FYNNEI. CDR3 length: 13 residues.